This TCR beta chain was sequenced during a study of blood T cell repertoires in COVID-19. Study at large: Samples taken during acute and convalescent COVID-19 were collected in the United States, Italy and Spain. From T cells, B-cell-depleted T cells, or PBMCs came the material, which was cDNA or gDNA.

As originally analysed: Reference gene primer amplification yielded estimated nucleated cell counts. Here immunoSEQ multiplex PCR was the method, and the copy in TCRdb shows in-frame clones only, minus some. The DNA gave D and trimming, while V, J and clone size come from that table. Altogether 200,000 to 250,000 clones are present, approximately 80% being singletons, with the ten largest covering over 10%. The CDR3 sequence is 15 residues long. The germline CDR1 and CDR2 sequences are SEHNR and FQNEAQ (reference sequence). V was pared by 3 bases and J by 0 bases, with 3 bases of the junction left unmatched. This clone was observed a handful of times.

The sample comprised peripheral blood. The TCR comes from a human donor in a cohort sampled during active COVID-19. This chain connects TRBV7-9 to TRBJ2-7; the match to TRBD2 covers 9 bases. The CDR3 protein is CASSFSGGYSYEQYF. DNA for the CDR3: TGTGCCAGCAGCTTCAGCGGGGGGTACTCCTACGAGCAGTACTTC.